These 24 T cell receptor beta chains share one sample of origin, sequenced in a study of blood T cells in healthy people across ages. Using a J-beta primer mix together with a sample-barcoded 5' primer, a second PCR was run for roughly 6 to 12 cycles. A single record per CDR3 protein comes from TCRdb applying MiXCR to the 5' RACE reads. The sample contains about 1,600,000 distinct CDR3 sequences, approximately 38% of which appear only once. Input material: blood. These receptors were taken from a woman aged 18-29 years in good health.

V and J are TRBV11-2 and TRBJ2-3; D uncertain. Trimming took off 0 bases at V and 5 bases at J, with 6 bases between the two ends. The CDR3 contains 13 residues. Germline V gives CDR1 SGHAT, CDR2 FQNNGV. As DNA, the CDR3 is TGTGCCAGCAGCTTAGATGTTAGAGATACGCAGTATTTT. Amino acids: CASSLDVRDTQYF.

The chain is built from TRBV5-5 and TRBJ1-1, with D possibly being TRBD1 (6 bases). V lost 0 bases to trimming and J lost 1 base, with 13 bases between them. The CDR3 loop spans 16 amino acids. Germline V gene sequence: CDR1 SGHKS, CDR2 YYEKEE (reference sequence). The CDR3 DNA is TGTGCCAGCAGCTTGGGTACGGGGGCAAGGAACACTGAAGCTTTCTTT. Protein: CASSLGTGARNTEAFF.

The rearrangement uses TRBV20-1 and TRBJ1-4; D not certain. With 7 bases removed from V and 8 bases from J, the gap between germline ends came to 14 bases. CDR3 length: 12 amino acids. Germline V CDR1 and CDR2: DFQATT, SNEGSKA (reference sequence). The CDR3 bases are TGCAGTGGGCGTAGGGCGACCGAAAAACTGTTTTTT. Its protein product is CSGRRATEKLFF.

Here the CDR3 reads CASSLPGGGYTEAFF. DNA of the CDR3: TGTGCCAGCAGCTTACCCGGGGGCGGGTACACTGAAGCTTTCTTT. The chain has TRBV7-2 and TRBJ1-1; weak D call: TRBD1 (6 bases). The CDR3 runs to 15 residues. V lost 2 bases, J lost 3 bases, and 13 bases lay in between. Per germline, CDR1 SGHTA and CDR2 FQGNSA. Complete variable domain (other parts from reference TRBV7-2 and TRBJ1-1): GAGVSQSPSNKVTEKGKDVELRCDPISGHTALYWYRQSLGQGLEFLIYFQGNSAPDKSGLPSDRFSAERTGGSVSTLTIQRTQQEDSAVYLCASSLPGGGYTEAFFGQGTRLTVV.

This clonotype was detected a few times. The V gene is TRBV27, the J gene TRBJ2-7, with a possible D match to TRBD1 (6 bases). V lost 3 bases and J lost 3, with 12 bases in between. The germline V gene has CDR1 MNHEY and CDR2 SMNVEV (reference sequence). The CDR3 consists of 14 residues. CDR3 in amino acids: CASSFRGANYEQYF. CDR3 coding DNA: TGTGCCAGCAGTTTCAGGGGAGCGAACTACGAGCAGTACTTC.

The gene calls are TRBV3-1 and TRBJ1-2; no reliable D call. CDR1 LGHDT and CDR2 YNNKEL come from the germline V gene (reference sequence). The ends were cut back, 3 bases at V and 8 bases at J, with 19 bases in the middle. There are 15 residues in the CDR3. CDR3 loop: CASSHLLYSRGGYTF. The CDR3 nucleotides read TGTGCCAGCAGCCACCTACTCTACTCCCGTGGAGGCTACACCTTC.

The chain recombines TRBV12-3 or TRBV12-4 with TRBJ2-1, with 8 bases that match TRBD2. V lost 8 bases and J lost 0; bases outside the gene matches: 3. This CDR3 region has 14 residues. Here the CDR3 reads CASWSGSSYNEQFF. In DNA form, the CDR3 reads TGTGCCAGCTGGAGCGGGAGCTCCTACAATGAGCAGTTCTTC.

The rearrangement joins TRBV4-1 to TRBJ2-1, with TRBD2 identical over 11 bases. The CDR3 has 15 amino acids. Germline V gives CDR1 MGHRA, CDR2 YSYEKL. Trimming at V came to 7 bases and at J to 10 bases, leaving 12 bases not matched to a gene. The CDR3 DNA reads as TGCGCCAGCAAAGTAGCGGGAGGGGCCTATGAGGAGCAGTTCTTC. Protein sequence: CASKVAGGAYEEQFF.

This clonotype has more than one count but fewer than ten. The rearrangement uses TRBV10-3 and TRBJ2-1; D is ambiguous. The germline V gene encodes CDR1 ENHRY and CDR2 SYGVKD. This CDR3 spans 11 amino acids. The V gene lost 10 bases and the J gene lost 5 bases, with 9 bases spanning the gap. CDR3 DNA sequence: TGTGCCACCACTGGCAACAATGAGCAGTTCTTC. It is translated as CATTGNNEQFF.

The CDR3 spells CASRPQGPFNGYTF. CDR3 nucleotide sequence: TGTGCCAGCAGACCCCAGGGGCCGTTCAATGGCTACACCTTC. V gene TRBV27 combines with J gene TRBJ1-2; D possibly corresponds to TRBD1 (6 bases). V lost 6 bases and J 6 bases, leaving 17 bases between the germline ends. The germline CDR1 and CDR2 sequences are MNHEY and SMNVEV (reference sequence). CDR3 size: 14 residues.

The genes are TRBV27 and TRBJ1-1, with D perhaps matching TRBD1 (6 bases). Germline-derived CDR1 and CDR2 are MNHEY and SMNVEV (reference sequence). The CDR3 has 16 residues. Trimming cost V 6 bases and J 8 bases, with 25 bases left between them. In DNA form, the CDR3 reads TGTGCCAGCAGCCCAACCGAACAGGGATTTGGAAGGGAAGCTTTCTTT. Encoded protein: CASSPTEQGFGREAFF.

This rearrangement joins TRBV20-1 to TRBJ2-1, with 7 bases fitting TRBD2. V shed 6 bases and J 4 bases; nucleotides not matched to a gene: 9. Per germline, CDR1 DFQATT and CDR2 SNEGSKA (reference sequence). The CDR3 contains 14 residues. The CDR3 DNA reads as TGCAGTGCACGAGCGGGGCCTTCTTACAATGAGCAGTTCTTC. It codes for CSARAGPSYNEQFF.

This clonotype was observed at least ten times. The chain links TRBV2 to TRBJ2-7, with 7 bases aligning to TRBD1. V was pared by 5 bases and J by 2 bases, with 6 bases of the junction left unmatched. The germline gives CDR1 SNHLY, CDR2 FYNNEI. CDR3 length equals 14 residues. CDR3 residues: CASSYRQGAYEQYF. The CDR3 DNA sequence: TGTGCCAGCAGTTACCGACAGGGTGCCTACGAGCAGTACTTC.

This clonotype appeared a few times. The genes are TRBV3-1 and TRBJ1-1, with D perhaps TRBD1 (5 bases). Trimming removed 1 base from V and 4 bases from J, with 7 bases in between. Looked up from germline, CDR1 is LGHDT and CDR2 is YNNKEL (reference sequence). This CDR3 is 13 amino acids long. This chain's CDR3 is CASSQGQSTEAFF. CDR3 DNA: TGTGCCAGCAGCCAAGGACAGAGCACTGAAGCTTTCTTT.

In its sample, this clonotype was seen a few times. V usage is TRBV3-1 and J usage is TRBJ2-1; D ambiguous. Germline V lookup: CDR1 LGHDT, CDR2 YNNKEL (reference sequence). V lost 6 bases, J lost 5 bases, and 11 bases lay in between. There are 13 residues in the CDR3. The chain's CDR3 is CASSLIRNNEQFF. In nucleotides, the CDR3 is TGTGCCAGCAGTCTTATCAGGAACAATGAGCAGTTCTTC.

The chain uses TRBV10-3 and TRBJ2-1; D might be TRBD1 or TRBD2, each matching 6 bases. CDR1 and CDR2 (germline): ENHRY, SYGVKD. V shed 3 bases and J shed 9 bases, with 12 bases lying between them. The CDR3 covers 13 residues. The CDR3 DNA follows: TGTGCCATCAGTGAACAGGAGGGGGGTGAGCAGTTCTTC. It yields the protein CAISEQEGGEQFF.

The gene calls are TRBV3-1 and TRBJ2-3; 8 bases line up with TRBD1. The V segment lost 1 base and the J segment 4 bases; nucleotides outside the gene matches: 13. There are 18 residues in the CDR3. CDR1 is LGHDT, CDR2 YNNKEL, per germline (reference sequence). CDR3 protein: CASSQVYGQGAFADTQYF. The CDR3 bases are TGTGCCAGCAGCCAAGTCTACGGTCAGGGGGCTTTTGCAGATACGCAGTATTTT.

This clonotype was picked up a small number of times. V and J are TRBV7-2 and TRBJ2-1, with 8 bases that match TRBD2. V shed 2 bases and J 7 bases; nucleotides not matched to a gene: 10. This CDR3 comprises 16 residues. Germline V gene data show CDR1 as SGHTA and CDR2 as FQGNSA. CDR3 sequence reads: CASSLLGTSVGNEQFF. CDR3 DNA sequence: TGTGCCAGCAGCTTACTCGGGACTAGTGTGGGTAATGAGCAGTTCTTC.

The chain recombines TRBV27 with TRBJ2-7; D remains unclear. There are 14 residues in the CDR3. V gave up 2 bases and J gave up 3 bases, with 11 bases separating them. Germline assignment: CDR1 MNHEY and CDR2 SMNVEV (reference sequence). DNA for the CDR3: TGTGCCAGCAGTTTAACCAACACCCTCTACGAGCAGTACTTC. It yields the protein CASSLTNTLYEQYF.

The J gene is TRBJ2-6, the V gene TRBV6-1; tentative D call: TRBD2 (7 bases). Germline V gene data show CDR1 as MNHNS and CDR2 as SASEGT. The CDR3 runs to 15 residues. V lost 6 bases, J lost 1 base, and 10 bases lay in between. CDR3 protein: CASRGGQSGANVLTF. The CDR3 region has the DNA TGTGCCAGCAGGGGGGGGCAGTCTGGGGCCAACGTCCTGACTTTC.

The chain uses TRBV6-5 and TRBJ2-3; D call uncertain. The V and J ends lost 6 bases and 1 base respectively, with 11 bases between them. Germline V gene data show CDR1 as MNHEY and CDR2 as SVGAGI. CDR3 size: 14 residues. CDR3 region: CASRPMPGTDTQYF. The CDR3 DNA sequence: TGTGCCAGCAGACCAATGCCGGGCACAGATACGCAGTATTTT.

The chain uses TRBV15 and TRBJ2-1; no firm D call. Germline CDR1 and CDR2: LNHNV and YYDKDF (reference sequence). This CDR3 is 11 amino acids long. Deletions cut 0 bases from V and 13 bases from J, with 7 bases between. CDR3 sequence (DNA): TGTGCCACCAGCAGAGATGGGCCCCAGTTCTTC. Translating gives CATSRDGPQFF.

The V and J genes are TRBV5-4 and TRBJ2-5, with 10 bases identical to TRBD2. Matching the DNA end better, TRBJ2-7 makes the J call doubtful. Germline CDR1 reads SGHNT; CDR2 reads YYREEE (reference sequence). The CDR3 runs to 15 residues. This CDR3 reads CASSLGTSGGVEQYF. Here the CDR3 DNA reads TGTGCCAGCAGCTTGGGGACTAGCGGTGGGGTCGAGCAGTACTTC.

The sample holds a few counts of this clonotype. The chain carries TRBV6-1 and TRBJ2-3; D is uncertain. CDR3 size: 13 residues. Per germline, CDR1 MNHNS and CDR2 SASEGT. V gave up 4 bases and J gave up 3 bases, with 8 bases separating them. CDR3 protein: CASSGLITDTQYF. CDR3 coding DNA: TGTGCCAGCAGTGGGTTAATAACAGATACGCAGTATTTT.